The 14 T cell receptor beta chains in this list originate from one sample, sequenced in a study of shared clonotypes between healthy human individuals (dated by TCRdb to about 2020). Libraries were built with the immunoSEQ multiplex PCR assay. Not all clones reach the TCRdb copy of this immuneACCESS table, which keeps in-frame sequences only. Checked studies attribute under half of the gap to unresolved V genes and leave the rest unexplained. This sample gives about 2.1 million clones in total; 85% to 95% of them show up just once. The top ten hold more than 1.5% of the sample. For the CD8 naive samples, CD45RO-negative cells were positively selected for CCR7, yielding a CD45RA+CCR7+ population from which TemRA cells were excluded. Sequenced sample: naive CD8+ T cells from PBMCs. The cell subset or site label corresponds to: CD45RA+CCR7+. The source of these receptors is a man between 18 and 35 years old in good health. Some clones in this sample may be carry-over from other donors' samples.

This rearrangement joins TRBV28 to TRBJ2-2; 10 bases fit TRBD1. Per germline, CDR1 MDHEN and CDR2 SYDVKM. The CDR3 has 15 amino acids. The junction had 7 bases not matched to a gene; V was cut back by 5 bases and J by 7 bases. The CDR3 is CASSPRTGGLGELFF. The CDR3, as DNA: TGTGCCAGCAGTCCCCGGACAGGGGGACTCGGGGAGCTGTTTTTT.

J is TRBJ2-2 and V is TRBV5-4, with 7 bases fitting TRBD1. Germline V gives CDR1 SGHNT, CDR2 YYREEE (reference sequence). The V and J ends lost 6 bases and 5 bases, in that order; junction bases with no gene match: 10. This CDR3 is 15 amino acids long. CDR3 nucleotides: TGTGCCAGCACCCCCGCAGACAGGGAAACCGGGGAGCTGTTTTTT. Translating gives CASTPADRETGELFF.

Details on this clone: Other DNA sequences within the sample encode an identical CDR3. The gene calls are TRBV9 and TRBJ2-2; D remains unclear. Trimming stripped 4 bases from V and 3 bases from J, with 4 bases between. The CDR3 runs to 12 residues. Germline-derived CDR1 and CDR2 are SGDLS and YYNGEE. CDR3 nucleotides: TGTGCCAGCAGCTCCCACACCGGGGAGCTGTTTTTT. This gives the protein CASSSHTGELFF.

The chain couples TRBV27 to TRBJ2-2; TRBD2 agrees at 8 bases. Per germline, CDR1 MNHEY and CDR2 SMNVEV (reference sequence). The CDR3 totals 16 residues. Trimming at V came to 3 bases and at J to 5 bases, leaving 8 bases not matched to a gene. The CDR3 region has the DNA TGTGCCAGCAGTTTGTCGGGAGGGGGTCTTACCGGGGAGCTGTTTTTT. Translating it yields CASSLSGGGLTGELFF.

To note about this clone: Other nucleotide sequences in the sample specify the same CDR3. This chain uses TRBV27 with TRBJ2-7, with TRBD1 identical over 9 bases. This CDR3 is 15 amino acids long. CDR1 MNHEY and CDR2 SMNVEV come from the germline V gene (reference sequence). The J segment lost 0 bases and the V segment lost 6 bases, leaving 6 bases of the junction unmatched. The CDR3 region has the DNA TGTGCCAGCAGCCTGAGACAGGGGGGCTCCTACGAGCAGTACTTC. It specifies CASSLRQGGSYEQYF.

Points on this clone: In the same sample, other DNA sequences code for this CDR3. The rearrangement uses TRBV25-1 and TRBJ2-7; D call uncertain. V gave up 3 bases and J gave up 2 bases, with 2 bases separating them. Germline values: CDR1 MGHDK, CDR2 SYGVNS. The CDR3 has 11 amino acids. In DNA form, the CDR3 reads TGTGCCAGCAGTGATCCCTACGAGCAGTACTTC. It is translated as CASSDPYEQYF.

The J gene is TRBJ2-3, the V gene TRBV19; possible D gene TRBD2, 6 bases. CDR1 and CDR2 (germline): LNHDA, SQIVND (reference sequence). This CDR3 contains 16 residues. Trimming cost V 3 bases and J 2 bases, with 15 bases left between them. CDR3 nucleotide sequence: TGTGCCAGTAGTATGATGTACGGGAGCCCCACAGATACGCAGTATTTT. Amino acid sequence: CASSMMYGSPTDTQYF.

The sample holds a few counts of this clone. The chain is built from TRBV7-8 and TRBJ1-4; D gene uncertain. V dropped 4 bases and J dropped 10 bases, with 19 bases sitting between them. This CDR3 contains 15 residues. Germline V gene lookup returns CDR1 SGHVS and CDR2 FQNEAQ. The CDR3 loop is CASSSRGEMKGKLFF. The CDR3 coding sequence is TGTGCCAGCAGCTCCCGTGGGGAAATGAAGGGAAAACTGTTTTTT.

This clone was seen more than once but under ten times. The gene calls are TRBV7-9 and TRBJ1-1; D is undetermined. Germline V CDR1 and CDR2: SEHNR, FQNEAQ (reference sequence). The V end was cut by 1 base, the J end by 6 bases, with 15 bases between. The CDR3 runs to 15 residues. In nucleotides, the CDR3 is TGTGCCAGCAGCTTAGACGTCGGGGTTAGGGCTGAAGCTTTCTTT. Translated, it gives CASSLDVGVRAEAFF.

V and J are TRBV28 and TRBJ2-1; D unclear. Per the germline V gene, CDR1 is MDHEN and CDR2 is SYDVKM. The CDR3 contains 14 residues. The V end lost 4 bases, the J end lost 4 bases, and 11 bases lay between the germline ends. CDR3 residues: CASSWRRPYNEQFF. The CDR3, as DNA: TGTGCCAGCAGTTGGCGGAGACCTTACAATGAGCAGTTCTTC.

Here the CDR3 DNA reads TGTGCCAGCAGTTATTACAACAGGGACAGTCTTGAGCAGTACTTC. Its protein product is CASSYYNRDSLEQYF. This rearrangement joins TRBV6-5 to TRBJ2-7; 7 bases are a match to TRBD1. The junction had 12 bases not matched to a gene; V was cut back by 3 bases and J by 7 bases. The CDR3 is 15 residues long. CDR1 is MNHEY and CDR2 is SVGAGI in the germline V gene.

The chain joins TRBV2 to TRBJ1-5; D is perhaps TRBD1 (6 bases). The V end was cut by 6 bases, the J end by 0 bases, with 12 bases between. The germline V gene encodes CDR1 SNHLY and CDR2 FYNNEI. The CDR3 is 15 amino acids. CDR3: CASRKDSYSNQPQHF. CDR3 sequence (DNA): TGTGCCAGCAGGAAGGACAGCTATAGCAATCAGCCCCAGCATTTT.

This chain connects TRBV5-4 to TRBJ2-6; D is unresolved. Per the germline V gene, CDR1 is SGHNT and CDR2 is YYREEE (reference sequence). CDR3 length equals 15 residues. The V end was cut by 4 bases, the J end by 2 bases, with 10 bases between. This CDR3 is CASSPFGAGANVLTF. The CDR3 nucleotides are TGTGCCAGCAGCCCCTTTGGGGCTGGGGCCAACGTCCTGACTTTC.

CDR3 nucleotides: TGCGCCAGCAGCCAAGATCAAGGGGTACCACCGGGAAAACTGTTTTTT. This codes for CASSQDQGVPPGKLFF. The chain employs TRBV4-3 and TRBJ1-4; a weak D match, TRBD1 (5 bases). The germline V and J ends were trimmed by 0 bases and 10 bases, with 18 bases remaining between them. This CDR3 contains 16 residues. CDR1 is LGHNA, CDR2 YSLEER, per germline.